This section outlines one T cell receptor beta chain sequence together with its context. Its specificity is unknown. Sequencing was performed with immunoSEQ multiplex PCR; in TCRdb, only in-frame clones are kept and a portion is missing. The sample lists 250,000 to 300,000 clones, around 85% occurring once. The data stem from a study of cytomegalovirus exposure and HLA in healthy donors. Germline V gene lookup returns CDR1 SQVTM and CDR2 ANQGSEA. The CDR3 totals 16 residues. V dropped 1 base and J dropped 0 bases, with 15 bases sitting between them. Study-level findings and limits: The authors listed approximately 150 TCR beta chains as cytomegalovirus-associated.

Sequenced input: PBMCs. The TCR originated in a woman aged 18-29 years in good health and CMV-seronegative. The chain is built from TRBV29-1 and TRBJ2-5, with a possible D match to TRBD1 (6 bases). CDR3 sequence reads: CSVEAPRTVYQETQYF. The DNA of the CDR3 is TGCAGCGTTGAAGCGCCCCGGACAGTTTACCAAGAGACCCAGTACTTC.